Listed here are 14 T cell receptor beta chains from one sample, sequenced in a study of identical twins. In TCRdb, the 5' RACE reads were re-called with MiXCR into one record per CDR3 protein. The sample consists of about 900,000 distinct CDR3 sequences, roughly an eighth of them appearing once. This sample was shared with a second study, whose subject was yellow fever vaccine responses in identical twins.

The sample taken for sequencing was PBMCs. These receptors all stem from a woman between 18 and 29 years old in good health.

This sequence joins TRBV14 and TRBJ1-3; a weak D match, TRBD1 (5 bases). Germline V gives CDR1 SGHDN, CDR2 FVKESK. CDR3 size: 14 residues. V was trimmed by 1 base and J by 7 bases, leaving 11 bases between them. The CDR3 bases are TGTGCCAGCAGCCAAGGGACTGGGGCTAACACCATATATTTT. This sequence encodes CASSQGTGANTIYF.

This clonotype has only one observation. This chain uses TRBV18 with TRBJ2-7; 10 bases align to TRBD1. The CDR3 spans 15 residues. CDR1 KGHSH and CDR2 LQKENI come from the germline V gene. V was clipped by 2 bases and J by 2 bases; unmatched bases: 3. The CDR3 spells CASSPIGTGAYEQYF. As DNA, the CDR3 is TGTGCCAGCTCACCAATCGGGACAGGGGCCTACGAGCAGTACTTC.

This clonotype showed up just a few times. One end of the junction does not line up with germline, which may come from a read error. The J gene is TRBJ1-4, the V gene TRBV18; no clear D. The CDR3 extends over 15 amino acids. The germline CDR1 and CDR2 sequences are KGHSH and LQKENI. CDR3: CASSPPRATDEKLFF. The DNA for the CDR3 is TGTGCCAGCTCACCACCGAGGGCAACTGATGAAAAACTGTTTTTT.

This clonotype came up a few times. The chain recombines TRBV11-2 with TRBJ2-1, with 8 bases fitting TRBD2. V dropped 4 bases and J dropped 12; count of bases not matched to a gene: 11. CDR1 and CDR2 from the germline V gene are SGHAT and FQNNGV. The CDR3 extends over 14 amino acids. The CDR3 spells CASSSLSGARGQFF. The CDR3 bases are TGTGCCAGCAGCTCCCTTAGCGGGGCCCGGGGGCAGTTCTTC.

This clonotype was seen more than once but under ten times. This rearrangement joins TRBV11-2 to TRBJ2-3, with TRBD2 identical over 11 bases. The CDR3 length is 17 residues. The V and J ends lost 4 bases and 3 bases, in that order; junction bases with no gene match: 9. Germline V gives CDR1 SGHAT, CDR2 FQNNGV. CDR3 in DNA: TGTGCCAGCAGCTCTTTCACTAGCGGGGGTAATACAGATACGCAGTATTTT. It specifies CASSSFTSGGNTDTQYF.

This clonotype was observed a few times. The chain recombines TRBV15 with TRBJ2-7, with 9 bases lining up with TRBD1. The CDR3 runs to 18 residues. With V trimmed by 1 base and J by 0 bases, 10 bases remained unmatched. Per the germline V gene, CDR1 is LNHNV and CDR2 is YYDKDF (reference sequence). CDR3 in DNA: TGTGCCACCAGCAGAGGATGGGGTGGGGACAGGGTCTCCTACGAGCAGTACTTC. It specifies CATSRGWGGDRVSYEQYF.

The chain is built from TRBV11-2 and TRBJ1-2, with D hard to call. The CDR3 has 17 amino acids. Germline V gene sequence: CDR1 SGHAT, CDR2 FQNNGV. The V end lost 5 bases, the J end lost 2 bases, and 21 bases lay between the germline ends. The CDR3 reads CASSRQKVVSTNYGYTF. The CDR3 DNA sequence: TGTGCCAGCAGCCGCCAAAAGGTGGTCTCAACCAACTATGGCTACACCTTC.

V gene TRBV7-9 combines with J gene TRBJ2-2; 12 bases map to TRBD1. Germline-derived CDR1 and CDR2 are SEHNR and FQNEAQ (reference sequence). The CDR3 covers 15 residues. The J segment lost 6 bases and the V segment lost 4 bases, leaving 3 bases of the junction unmatched. CDR3 sequence (DNA): TGTGCCAGCAGCTCCGGGACAGGGGGCCCCGGGGAGCTGTTTTTT. Translated, it gives CASSSGTGGPGELFF.

This clonotype has at least ten counts. The chain is built from TRBV7-3 and TRBJ2-1; 7 bases line up with TRBD1. V gave up 5 bases and J gave up 5 bases; unmatched junction bases: 9. This CDR3 region has 15 residues. Germline lookup yields CDR1 SGHTA and CDR2 FQGTGA. The CDR3 bases are TGTGCCAGCAGCCCCACAGGGGAACGGAACAATGAGCAGTTCTTC. Translation gives CASSPTGERNNEQFF.

This clonotype was seen a few times. The chain is built from TRBV20-1 and TRBJ1-2; D possibly corresponds to TRBD1 (6 bases). The CDR3 loop spans 16 amino acids. V lost 2 bases, J lost 6 bases, and 22 bases lay in between. The germline CDR1 and CDR2 sequences are DFQATT and SNEGSKA (reference sequence). The CDR3 DNA sequence: TGCAGTGCTAGACCCCCGGGGGGGGCAGGTAGTCATGGCTACACCTTC. Translating gives CSARPPGGAGSHGYTF.

The table lists this clonotype with a few counts. DNA of the CDR3: TGTGCCAGCAGCCAAGTCCCAGGGGGAACTCATAATGAGCAGTTCTTC. It translates to CASSQVPGGTHNEQFF. The chain employs TRBV3-1 and TRBJ2-1; 7 bases agree with TRBD1. CDR3 length equals 16 residues. The V segment lost 1 base and the J segment 7 bases; nucleotides outside the gene matches: 10. Per the germline V gene, CDR1 is LGHDT and CDR2 is YNNKEL (reference sequence).

This clonotype was counted between two and nine times. V gene TRBV4-1 combines with J gene TRBJ2-4; TRBD2 aligns across 11 bases. V shed 0 bases, J shed 5 bases, and the junction held 9 bases outside the gene matches. The CDR3 length is 18 residues. Germline V CDR1 and CDR2: MGHRA, YSYEKL. Here the CDR3 reads CASSQDWVAGGPENIQYF. CDR3 in DNA: TGCGCCAGCAGCCAAGATTGGGTAGCGGGGGGGCCGGAAAACATTCAGTACTTC.

The table lists this clonotype with many counts. This sequence joins TRBV4-1 and TRBJ2-1, with 8 bases identical to TRBD1. Per the germline V gene, CDR1 is MGHRA and CDR2 is YSYEKL. J was trimmed by 8 bases and V by 2 bases; bases with no gene match: 8. This CDR3 spans 15 amino acids. As DNA, the CDR3 is TGCGCCAGCAGCCAATGGACAGGGAACGACCATGAGCAGTTCTTC. Translation: CASSQWTGNDHEQFF.

In this sample, this clonotype turned up many times. The genes are TRBV10-3 and TRBJ1-1; weak D call: TRBD1 (5 bases). Germline CDR1 ENHRY, CDR2 SYGVKD. V shed 0 bases and J shed 2 bases, with 10 bases lying between them. CDR3 length: 15 amino acids. The CDR3 loop is CAISESSGANTEAFF. The CDR3 nucleotides read TGTGCCATCAGTGAGTCATCCGGGGCCAACACTGAAGCTTTCTTT.